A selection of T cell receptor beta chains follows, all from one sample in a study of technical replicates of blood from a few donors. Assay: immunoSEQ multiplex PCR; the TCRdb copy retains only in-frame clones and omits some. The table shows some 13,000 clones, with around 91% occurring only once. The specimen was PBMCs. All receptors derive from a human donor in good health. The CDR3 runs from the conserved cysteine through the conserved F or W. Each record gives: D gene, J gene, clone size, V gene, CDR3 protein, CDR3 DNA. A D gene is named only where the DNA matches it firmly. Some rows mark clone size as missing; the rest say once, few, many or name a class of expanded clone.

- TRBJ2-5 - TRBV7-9 CASSFFGETQYF TGTGCCAGCAGCTTTTTCGGGGAGACCCAGTACTTC
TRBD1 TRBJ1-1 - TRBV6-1 CASSGRQGVNTEAFF TGTGCCAGCAGTGGAAGACAGGGGGTAAACACTGAAGCTTTCTTT
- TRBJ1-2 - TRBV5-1 CASSLSESYGYTF TGCGCCAGCAGCTTGTCAGAATCCTATGGCTACACCTTC
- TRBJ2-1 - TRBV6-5 CASSWHLLYNEQFF TGTGCCAGCAGTTGGCACCTACTATACAATGAGCAGTTCTTC
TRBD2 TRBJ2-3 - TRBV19 CASQEASIAGVADTQYF TGTGCCAGTCAGGAGGCCTCAATAGCGGGAGTGGCAGATACGCAGTATTTT
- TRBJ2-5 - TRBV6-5 CASRRGATGETQYF TGTGCCAGCAGACGGGGGGCCACGGGGGAGACCCAGTACTTC
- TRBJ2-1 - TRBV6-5 CASNTGYNEQFF TGTGCCAGCAATACAGGTTACAATGAGCAGTTCTTC
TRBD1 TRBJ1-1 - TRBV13 CASSQQGVLTEAFF TGTGCCAGCAGCCAACAGGGGGTCCTCACTGAAGCTTTCTTT
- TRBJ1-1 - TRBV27 CASSRVDRNTEAFF TGTGCCAGCTCCAGGGTAGATCGGAACACTGAAGCTTTCTTT
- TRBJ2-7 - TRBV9 CASSVGVGATYEQYF TGTGCCAGCAGCGTAGGGGTGGGAGCCACCTACGAGCAGTACTTC
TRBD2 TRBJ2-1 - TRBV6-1 CASSLTSGSFNEQFF TGTGCCAGCAGTCTGACTAGCGGGAGTTTTAATGAGCAGTTCTTC
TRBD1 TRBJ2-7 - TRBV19 CASSLEVETGVSTYEQYF TGTGCCAGTAGTTTGGAGGTAGAGACAGGGGTTTCAACCTACGAGCAGTACTTC
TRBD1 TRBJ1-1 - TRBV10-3 CAISESRDRVAEAFF TGTGCCATCAGTGAGTCCCGGGACAGGGTGGCTGAAGCTTTCTTT
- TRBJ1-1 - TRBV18 CASSPSGAVEAFF TGTGCCAGCTCACCAAGTGGGGCCGTCGAAGCTTTCTTT
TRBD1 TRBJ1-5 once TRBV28 CASSSDRVNQPQHF TGTGCCAGCAGTTCGGACAGGGTGAATCAGCCCCAGCATTTT
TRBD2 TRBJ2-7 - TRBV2 CASGTSGSYEQYF TGTGCCAGCGGGACTAGCGGCTCCTACGAGCAGTACTTC
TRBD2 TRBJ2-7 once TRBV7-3 CASSLGGEGEQYF TGTGCCAGCAGCTTAGGAGGGGAGGGCGAGCAGTACTTC
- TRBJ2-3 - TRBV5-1 CASSFHSPSTDTQYF TGCGCCAGCAGCTTCCACAGCCCTAGCACAGATACGCAGTATTTT
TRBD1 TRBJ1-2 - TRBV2 CASSVFGTGVYGYTF TGTGCCAGCAGTGTCTTCGGGACAGGGGTCTATGGCTACACCTTC
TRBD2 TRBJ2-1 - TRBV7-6 CASSFPGTSSYNEQFF TGTGCCAGCAGCTTCCCGGGGACTAGCTCATACAATGAGCAGTTCTTC
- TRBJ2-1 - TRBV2 CASSFRGFEQFF TGTGCCAGCAGCTTCAGGGGATTTGAGCAGTTCTTC
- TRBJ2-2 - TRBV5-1 CASSLAVGGSGELFF TGCGCCAGCAGCTTGGCCGTCGGGGGATCCGGGGAGCTGTTTTTT
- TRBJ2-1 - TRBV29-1 CSAGTELNEQFF TGCAGCGCGGGGACTGAGTTGAATGAGCAGTTCTTC
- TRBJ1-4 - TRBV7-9 CASSFIPGNEKLFF TGTGCCAGCAGCTTTATCCCGGGTAATGAAAAACTGTTTTTT
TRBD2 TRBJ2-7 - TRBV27 CASSFLAGGREQYF TGTGCCAGCAGTTTCTTAGCGGGAGGTCGAGAGCAGTACTTC
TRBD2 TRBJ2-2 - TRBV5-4 CASSLRLAGGWAGELFF TGTGCCAGCAGCCTCAGACTAGCGGGAGGATGGGCCGGGGAGCTGTTTTTT
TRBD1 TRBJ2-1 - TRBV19 CASSPMRDSPTEQFF TGTGCCAGTAGCCCAATGAGGGACAGTCCTACTGAGCAGTTCTTC
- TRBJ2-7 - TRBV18 CASSPEFEQYF TGTGCCAGCTCACCGGAGTTCGAGCAGTACTTC
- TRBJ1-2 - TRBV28 CASSLGGNYGYTF TGTGCCAGCAGTTTGGGGGGTAACTATGGCTACACCTTC
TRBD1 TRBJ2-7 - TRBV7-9 CASSVSGTVNYEQYF TGTGCCAGCAGCGTATCCGGGACAGTGAACTACGAGCAGTACTTC
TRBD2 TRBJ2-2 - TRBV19 CASDRGGNTGELFF TGTGCCAGCGACCGGGGGGGTAACACCGGGGAGCTGTTTTTT
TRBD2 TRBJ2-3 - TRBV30 CAWSVLAGGTPDTQYF TGTGCCTGGAGTGTACTAGCGGGAGGAACGCCAGATACGCAGTATTTT
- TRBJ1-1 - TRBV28 CASSLLNRPEAFF TGTGCCAGCAGTTTATTAAACAGGCCTGAAGCTTTCTTT
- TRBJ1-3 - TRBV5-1 CASSLDSRNTIYF TGCGCCAGCAGCCTGGACAGTAGAAACACCATATATTTT
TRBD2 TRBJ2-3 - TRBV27 CASGLAGGHTDTQYF TGTGCCAGCGGACTAGCGGGAGGACATACAGATACGCAGTATTTT
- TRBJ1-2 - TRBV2 CASSEVAGGGYTF TGTGCCAGCAGTGAAGTGGCTGGCGGTGGCTACACCTTC
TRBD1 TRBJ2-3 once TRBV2 CASSGQGDSTDTQYF TGTGCCAGCAGTGGCCAGGGGGATAGCACAGATACGCAGTATTTT
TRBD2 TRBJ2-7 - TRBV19 CASSIGTSGNEQYF TGTGCCAGTAGTATAGGGACTAGCGGGAACGAGCAGTACTTC
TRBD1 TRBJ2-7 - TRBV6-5 CASSSEGTGEYEQYF TGTGCCAGCAGTTCGGAGGGGACAGGGGAATACGAGCAGTACTTC
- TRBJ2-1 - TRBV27 CASSLSGAVYNEQFF TGTGCCAGCAGTTTATCAGGGGCAGTATACAATGAGCAGTTCTTC
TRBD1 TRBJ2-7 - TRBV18 CASLPTGQDQISDF TGTGCCAGCCTACCGACGGGACAGGACCAAATATCCGACTTC
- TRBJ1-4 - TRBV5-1 CASSLFGATNEKLFF TGCGCCAGCAGCTTGTTCGGAGCAACTAATGAAAAACTGTTTTTT
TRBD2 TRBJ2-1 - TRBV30 CASTGTSGRRYYNEQFF TGTGCCTCTACCGGGACTAGCGGGAGACGGTACTACAATGAGCAGTTCTTC
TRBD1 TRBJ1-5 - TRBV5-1 CASSATGTGGPQHF TGCGCCAGCAGCGCGACAGGGACCGGAGGGCCCCAGCATTTT
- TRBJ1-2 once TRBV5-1 CASSSGLPDYGYTF TGCGCCAGCAGCTCCGGACTGCCTGACTATGGCTACACCTTC
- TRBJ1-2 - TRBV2 CASEANYGYTF TGTGCCAGCGAGGCCAACTATGGCTACACCTTC
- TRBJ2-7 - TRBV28 CASSFRLGKGDEQYF TGTGCCAGCAGTTTTCGTCTGGGAAAAGGGGACGAGCAGTACTTC
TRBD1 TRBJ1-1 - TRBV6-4 CASSANPGGLSEAFF TGTGCCAGCAGCGCAAATCCAGGGGGACTCTCTGAAGCTTTCTTT
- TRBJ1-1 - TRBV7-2 CASSRRQVETEAFF TGTGCCAGCAGCCGAAGACAGGTGGAGACTGAAGCTTTCTTT
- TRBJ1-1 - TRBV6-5 CASSYSIFLLVTEAFF TGTGCCAGCAGTTACTCGATATTTTTGTTAGTTACTGAAGCTTTCTTT
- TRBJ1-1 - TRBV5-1 CASSIGGRVNTEAFF TGCGCCAGCAGCATCGGTGGCAGGGTTAACACTGAAGCTTTCTTT
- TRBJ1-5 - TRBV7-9 CASSLALGQPYSNQPQHF TGTGCCAGCAGCTTAGCGCTAGGCCAGCCTTATAGCAATCAGCCCCAGCATTTT
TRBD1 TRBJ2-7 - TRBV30 CAWTDGTGGREQYF TGTGCCTGGACCGACGGGACAGGCGGTCGGGAGCAGTACTTC
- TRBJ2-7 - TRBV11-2 CASSFGAARYYEQYF TGTGCCAGCAGCTTCGGAGCGGCCCGATACTACGAGCAGTACTTC
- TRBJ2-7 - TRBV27 CASSRSGTTSYEQYF TGTGCCAGCAGTAGGTCCGGGACAACTTCCTACGAGCAGTACTTC
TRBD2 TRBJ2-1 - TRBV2 CASIAGLAGGNEQFF TGTGCCAGCATCGCGGGACTAGCGGGAGGGAATGAGCAGTTCTTC
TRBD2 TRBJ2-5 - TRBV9 CASNSGSWETQYF TGTGCCAGCAATAGCGGGAGCTGGGAGACCCAGTACTTC
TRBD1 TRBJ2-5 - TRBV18 CASSPKPGQGAAETQYF TGTGCCAGCTCACCGAAACCGGGACAGGGGGCGGCGGAGACCCAGTACTTC
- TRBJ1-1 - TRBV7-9 CASSSTGSGTEAFF TGTGCCAGCAGCAGCACAGGGTCGGGCACTGAAGCTTTCTTT
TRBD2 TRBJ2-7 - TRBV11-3 CASSFAGGPEQYF TGTGCCAGCAGTTTTGCGGGAGGGCCCGAGCAGTACTTC